Below are 18 T cell receptor beta chains sequenced from a single sample in a study of OX40 agonist ivuxolimab in advanced cancers. Clones were read by immunoSEQ multiplex PCR, and TCRdb kept only the in-frame ones, dropping some. The data hold 30,000 to 35,000 clones, with roughly 82% observed a single time. The sample consisted of CD4+ or CD8+ T cells sorted from blood, taken in a trial of the OX40 agonist ivuxolimab. These receptors were obtained from an adult with an advanced solid tumor such as melanoma, head and neck, liver or kidney cancer.

This clone was observed a single time. Germline is not matched at one junction end, which may reflect a read error. The chain carries TRBV5-4 and TRBJ2-7; D is possibly TRBD2 (6 bases). This CDR3 is 13 amino acids long. Germline V lookup: CDR1 SGHNT, CDR2 YYREEE (reference sequence). Here the CDR3 DNA reads TGTGCCAGCAGATTGGCCGGGAGCTACGAGCAGTACTTC. It translates to CASRLAGSYEQYF.

Concerning this clone itself: The junction shows a germline mismatch at one end, possibly a read error. This sequence joins TRBV5-6 and TRBJ2-7, with D possibly TRBD1 on 6 matching bases. Germline V gene data show CDR1 as SGHDT and CDR2 as YYEEEE. The length of the CDR3 is 14 residues. CDR3 coding DNA: TGTGCCAGCAGCCTAACAGGGATGTCCTTCGAGCAGTACTTC. Translation: CASSLTGMSFEQYF.

The V gene is TRBV21-1, the J gene TRBJ2-1; the table's TRBD1 call for D was not verified on the DNA. TRBV21-1 counts as a pseudogene. The CDR3 runs 22 residues. The CDR3 region is CASSKARRGQELGRSSYNEQFF. The CDR3 bases are TGTGCCAGCAGCAAAGCGCGTCGGGGACAGGAACTCGGACGGAGCTCCTACAATGAGCAGTTCTTC.

The CDR3 here is CASSWDFLSGANVLTF. The CDR3 DNA follows: TGTGCCAGCAGCTGGGACTTTCTCTCTGGGGCCAACGTCCTGACTTTC. The V call is TRBV9, the J call TRBJ2-6; tentatively, D is TRBD2 (6 bases). V lost 4 bases and J 0 bases, leaving 11 bases between the germline ends. CDR1 and CDR2 from the germline V gene are SGDLS and YYNGEE. The CDR3 is made up of 16 amino acids.

This sequence joins TRBV7-8 and TRBJ2-1; D call uncertain. The CDR3 has 14 residues. Germline loops: CDR1 SGHVS, CDR2 FQNEAQ. Trimming took 1 base from V and 9 from J, leaving 13 bases between them. Here the CDR3 reads CASSLGANWVEQFF. CDR3 DNA: TGTGCCAGCAGCTTAGGGGCCAATTGGGTTGAGCAGTTCTTC.

This clone was recorded a few times. This chain uses TRBV29-1 with TRBJ2-3; 7 bases map to TRBD2. J gave up 2 bases and V 2 bases, and 7 bases lay outside the gene matches. CDR1 and CDR2 (germline): SQVTM, ANQGSEA. This CDR3 is 15 amino acids long. The CDR3 sequence: CSVEKRGEHTDTQYF. CDR3 DNA: TGCAGCGTTGAAAAGCGGGGCGAACACACAGATACGCAGTATTTT.

V gene TRBV27 combines with J gene TRBJ1-1, with 10 bases lining up with TRBD1. The V and J ends lost 6 bases and 5 bases, in that order; junction bases with no gene match: 6. The CDR3 has 14 amino acids. Germline lookup yields CDR1 MNHEY and CDR2 SMNVEV (reference sequence). The CDR3 region has the DNA TGTGCCAGCAGGCCGACAGGGGGCGTGACTGAAGCTTTCTTT. It encodes CASRPTGGVTEAFF.

J is TRBJ2-7 and V is TRBV18, with D maybe TRBD1 (6 bases). V lost 3 bases and J 3 bases, leaving 12 bases between the germline ends. The CDR3 totals 14 residues. CDR1 and CDR2 (germline): KGHSH, LQKENI. CDR3 sequence: CASSPRGRLYEQYF. CDR3 coding DNA: TGTGCCAGCTCACCCAGGGGAAGGCTCTACGAGCAGTACTTC.

In the case of this clone: The sample holds other DNA sequences that translate to the same CDR3. The rearrangement links TRBV30 to TRBJ2-6; D is perhaps TRBD1 (5 bases). This CDR3 has 15 amino acids. V was pared by 0 bases and J by 1 base, with 7 bases between. The germline V gene encodes CDR1 GTSNPN and CDR2 SVGIG (reference sequence). The CDR3 spells CAWSVRGSGANVLTF. For the CDR3, the DNA is TGTGCCTGGAGTGTAAGGGGATCTGGGGCCAACGTCCTGACTTTC.

This chain links TRBV7-6 with TRBJ2-2; TRBD1 agrees at 9 bases. The germline CDR1 and CDR2 sequences are SGHVS and FNYEAQ. The CDR3 totals 16 residues. The V gene end was trimmed by 4 bases and the J gene end by 3 bases; junction bases not matched to a gene: 6. This CDR3 reads CASSSGQGLDTGELFF. CDR3 coding DNA: TGTGCCAGCAGCTCGGGACAGGGTTTGGACACCGGGGAGCTGTTTTTT.

J is TRBJ2-1 and V is TRBV7-9; the match to TRBD2 covers 8 bases. The CDR3 loop spans 17 amino acids. CDR1 SEHNR and CDR2 FQNEAQ come from the germline V gene (reference sequence). Losses at the gene ends were 6 bases for V and 0 bases for J; bases not matched to a gene: 10. This CDR3 is CASSQPSGGPSYNEQFF. CDR3 bases: TGTGCCAGCAGTCAACCAAGCGGGGGCCCCTCCTACAATGAGCAGTTCTTC.

The chain uses TRBV6-1 and TRBJ2-3; a weak D match, TRBD2 (7 bases). The V gene lost 4 bases and the J gene lost 5 bases, with 19 bases spanning the gap. The CDR3 contains 16 residues. Germline CDR1 reads MNHNS; CDR2 reads SASEGT. This CDR3 reads CASSAPPGGPGDTQYF. CDR3 sequence (DNA): TGTGCCAGCAGTGCCCCCCCGGGGGGCCCGGGAGATACGCAGTATTTT.

The chain employs TRBV27 and TRBJ2-4; D is possibly TRBD2 (6 bases). Trimming pared 3 bases from V and 4 bases from J, leaving 10 bases between. The CDR3 runs 14 residues. Germline CDR1 and CDR2: MNHEY and SMNVEV (reference sequence). This CDR3 reads CASSFVGTKNIQYF. CDR3 coding DNA: TGTGCCAGCAGTTTCGTGGGGACTAAAAACATTCAGTACTTC.

The chain joins TRBV4-1 to TRBJ1-3; D possibly corresponds to TRBD1 (5 bases). Between the trimmed V and J ends, which lost 3 bases and 1 base, there was a span of 13 bases. The germline V gene has CDR1 MGHRA and CDR2 YSYEKL. There are 16 residues in the CDR3. CDR3 in DNA: TGCGCCAGCAGCCATTCCCCGGGACCGTCTGGAAACACCATATATTTT. Translation gives CASSHSPGPSGNTIYF.

The CDR3 region has the DNA TGTGCCAGCAGCCAAGACAATCTATTCGGATTCACAGATACGCAGTATTTT. Translation: CASSQDNLFGFTDTQYF. This sequence joins TRBV4-2 and TRBJ2-3; D call uncertain. Germline CDR1 and CDR2: LGHNA and YNFKEQ. Trimming stripped 0 bases from V and 2 bases from J, with 15 bases between. This CDR3 spans 17 amino acids.

This clone was recorded a few times. The genes are TRBV28 and TRBJ1-5, with a weak D call TRBD1 (5 bases). V was cut by 5 bases and J by 2 bases, with 13 bases left in between. Germline values: CDR1 MDHEN, CDR2 SYDVKM. This CDR3 comprises 15 residues. Here the CDR3 DNA reads TGTGCCAGCAGTCCAACAGGACCGGGCAATCAGCCCCAGCATTTT. Its translation is CASSPTGPGNQPQHF. The full variable domain, with the rest looked up from reference TRBV28 and TRBJ1-5, is DVKVTQSSRYLVKRTGEKVFLECVQDMDHENMFWYRQDPGLGLRLIYFSYDVKMKEKGDIPEGYSVSREKKERFSLILESASTNQTSMYLCASSPTGPGNQPQHFGDGTRLSIL.

The chain recombines TRBV6-5 with TRBJ2-1; unclear D gene. Trimming left V 5 bases short and J 6 bases short, with 8 bases between. The CDR3 contains 12 residues. Looked up from germline, CDR1 is MNHEY and CDR2 is SVGAGI. The CDR3 DNA sequence: TGTGCCAGCAGTCTCCTGGGCAATGAGCAGTTCTTC. Translation gives CASSLLGNEQFF.

The chain employs TRBV28 and TRBJ1-2; D remains ambiguous. The CDR3 totals 11 residues. Germline CDR1 reads MDHEN; CDR2 reads SYDVKM. Trimming removed 8 bases at V and 4 bases at J, with 8 bases between. CDR3 sequence: CASSGVYGYTF. Written as DNA, the CDR3 is TGTGCCAGCTCGGGTGTCTATGGCTACACCTTC.